This TCR beta chain emerged from a study of CD8 T cells in ankylosing spondylitis (dated by TCRdb to 2016 to 2017). For the wider study: The study profiled T cell receptor beta repertoires in healthy donors and ankylosing spondylitis patients to find disease-linked TCR variants. The whole study cohort included 85 to 120 healthy donors and around 24 ankylosing spondylitis patients. Peripheral blood samples were taken, and synovial fluid was additionally collected from ankylosing spondylitis patients. The investigation overall reported the following: The disease-linked clones were reported to be significantly enriched in matched synovial fluid samples from ankylosing spondylitis patients. The disease-linked clones showed a CD8+ phenotype and occurred at relatively low frequencies in peripheral blood. A TCR beta motif made up of several highly homologous amino acid variants appeared to be characteristic of blood from ankylosing spondylitis patients. Some TCR beta motif variants had previously been reported in synovial fluid and blood of reactive arthritis patients, which suggested common disease-initiation mechanisms.

This clonotype was seen at least ten times. Its target antigen remains unknown. Base qualities are not recorded, but no much larger clone differs from it by a single base. Sequencing was carried out with an Illumina HiSeq 2500. Quantitative 5'-RACE with molecular barcodes was the method used to prepare the TCR beta libraries. As for the original processing: Disease-linked TCR variants were identified with a new computational method built on a probabilistic model of VDJ rearrangement. TCRdb cleaned the public reads at Q25 with fastp, built clones with MiXCR and kept in-frame beta chains. A single entry per CDR3 protein holds the most common genes and DNA from its merged rows. These V and J calls originate from TCRdb's pipeline instead of the authors' own analysis. The sample table records fewer than 400,000 distinct CDR3 sequences; approximately 8% of these occur just once. Of the sample, 14% to 15% falls within the top ten clones.

CDR1 and CDR2, looked up from the germline V gene, are MNHEY and SVGEGT. V and J lose 5 bases and 8 bases, and a span of 15 bases separates them. The CDR3 covers 13 residues, taking in both the cysteine and the phenylalanine. The entry retains the CDR3 DNA only, 39 bases that are in frame from base 1. The material sequenced was blood, either unsorted or a sorted T cell fraction (not recorded which). The receptor was derived from a male donor with ankylosing spondylitis. The rearrangement combines TRBV6-2 or TRBV6-3 with TRBJ1-2; the D gene is perhaps TRBD1, from 5 matching bases. The CDR3 protein: CASSRGTDRGYTF. The nucleotide sequence is TGTGCCAGCAGTAGAGGGACCGACAGAGGCTACACCTTC.